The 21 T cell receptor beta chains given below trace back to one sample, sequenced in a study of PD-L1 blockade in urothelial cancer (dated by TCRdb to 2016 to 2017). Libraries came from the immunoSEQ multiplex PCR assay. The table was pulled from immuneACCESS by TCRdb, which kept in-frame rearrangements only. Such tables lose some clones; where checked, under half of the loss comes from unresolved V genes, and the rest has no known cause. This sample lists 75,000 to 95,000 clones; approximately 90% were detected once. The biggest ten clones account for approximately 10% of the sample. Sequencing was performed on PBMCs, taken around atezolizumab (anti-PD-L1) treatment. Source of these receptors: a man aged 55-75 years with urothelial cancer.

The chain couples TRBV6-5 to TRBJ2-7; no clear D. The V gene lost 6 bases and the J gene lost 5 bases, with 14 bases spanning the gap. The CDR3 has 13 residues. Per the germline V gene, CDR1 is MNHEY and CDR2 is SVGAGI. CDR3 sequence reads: CASSPAGSNEQYF. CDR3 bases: TGTGCCAGCAGCCCTGCCGGGTCCAACGAGCAGTACTTC.

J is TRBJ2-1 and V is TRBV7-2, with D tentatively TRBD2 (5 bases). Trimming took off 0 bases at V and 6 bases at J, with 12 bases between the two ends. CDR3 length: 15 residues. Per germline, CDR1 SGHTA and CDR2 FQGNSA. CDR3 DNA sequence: TGTGCCAGCAGCTTAGCTGTCGGGATTGGCAATGAGCAGTTCTTC. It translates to CASSLAVGIGNEQFF.

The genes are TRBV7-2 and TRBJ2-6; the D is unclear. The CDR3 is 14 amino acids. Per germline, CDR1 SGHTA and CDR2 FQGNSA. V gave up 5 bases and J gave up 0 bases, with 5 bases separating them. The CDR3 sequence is CASSPSSGANVLTF. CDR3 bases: TGTGCCAGCAGCCCTAGCTCTGGGGCCAACGTCCTGACTTTC.

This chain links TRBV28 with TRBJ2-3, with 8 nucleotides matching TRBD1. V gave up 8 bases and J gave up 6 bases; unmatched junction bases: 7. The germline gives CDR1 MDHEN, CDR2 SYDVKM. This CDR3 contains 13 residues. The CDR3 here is CASGDRSLDTQYF. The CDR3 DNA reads TGTGCCAGCGGGGACAGGAGTTTGGATACGCAGTATTTT.

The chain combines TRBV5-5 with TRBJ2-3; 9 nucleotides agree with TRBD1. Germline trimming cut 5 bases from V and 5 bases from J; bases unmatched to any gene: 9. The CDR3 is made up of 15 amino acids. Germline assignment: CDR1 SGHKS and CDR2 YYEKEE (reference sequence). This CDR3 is CASRQQGAVGDTQYF. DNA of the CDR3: TGTGCCAGCAGGCAACAGGGGGCTGTGGGAGATACGCAGTATTTT.

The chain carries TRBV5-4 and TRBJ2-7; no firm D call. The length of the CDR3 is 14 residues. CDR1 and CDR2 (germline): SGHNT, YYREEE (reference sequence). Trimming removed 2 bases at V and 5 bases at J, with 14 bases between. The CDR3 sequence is CASSLKAASDEQYF. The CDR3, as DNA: TGTGCCAGCAGCTTAAAGGCGGCCTCTGACGAGCAGTACTTC.

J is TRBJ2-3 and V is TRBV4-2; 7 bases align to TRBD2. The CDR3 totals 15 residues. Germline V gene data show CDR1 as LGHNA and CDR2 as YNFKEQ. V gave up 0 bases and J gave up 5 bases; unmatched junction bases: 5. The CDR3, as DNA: TGTGCCAGCAGCCAAGAGGGGGGGTTTGGAGATACGCAGTATTTT. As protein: CASSQEGGFGDTQYF.

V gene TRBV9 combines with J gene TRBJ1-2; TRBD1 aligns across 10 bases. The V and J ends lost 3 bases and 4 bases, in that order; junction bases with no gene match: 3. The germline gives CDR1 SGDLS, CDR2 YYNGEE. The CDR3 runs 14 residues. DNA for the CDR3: TGTGCCAGCAGCGCGACAGGGGGCCGCTATGGCTACACCTTC. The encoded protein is CASSATGGRYGYTF.

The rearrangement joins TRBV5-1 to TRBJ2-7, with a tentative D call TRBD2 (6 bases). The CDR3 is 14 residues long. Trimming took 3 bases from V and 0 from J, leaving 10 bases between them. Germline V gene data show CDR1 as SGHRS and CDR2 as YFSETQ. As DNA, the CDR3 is TGCGCCAGCAGCTATGGGGGGTTCTCCTACGAGCAGTACTTC. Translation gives CASSYGGFSYEQYF.

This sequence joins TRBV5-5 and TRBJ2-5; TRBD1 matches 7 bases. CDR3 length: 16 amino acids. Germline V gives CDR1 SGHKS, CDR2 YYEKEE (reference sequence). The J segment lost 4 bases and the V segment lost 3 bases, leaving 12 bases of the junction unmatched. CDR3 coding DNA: TGTGCCAGCAGCTCAAGGCGACAGGGAACGTCAGAGACCCAGTACTTC. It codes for CASSSRRQGTSETQYF.

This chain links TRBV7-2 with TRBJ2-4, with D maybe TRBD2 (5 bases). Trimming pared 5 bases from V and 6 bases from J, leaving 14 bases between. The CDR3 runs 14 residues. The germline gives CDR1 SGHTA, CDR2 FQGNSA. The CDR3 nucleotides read TGTGCCAGCAGCCCTGCCCGGGATCCAAACATTCAGTACTTC. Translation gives CASSPARDPNIQYF. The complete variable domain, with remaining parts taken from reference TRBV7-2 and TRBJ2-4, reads GAGVSQSPSNKVTEKGKDVELRCDPISGHTALYWYRQSLGQGLEFLIYFQGNSAPDKSGLPSDRFSAERTGGSVSTLTIQRTQQEDSAVYLCASSPARDPNIQYFGAGTRLSVL.

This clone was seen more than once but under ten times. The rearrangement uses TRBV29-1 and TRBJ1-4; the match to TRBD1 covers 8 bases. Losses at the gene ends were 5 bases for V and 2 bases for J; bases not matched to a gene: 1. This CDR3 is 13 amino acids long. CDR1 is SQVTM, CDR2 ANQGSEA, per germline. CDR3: CSVNRGTNEKLFF. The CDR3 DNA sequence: TGCAGCGTTAACAGGGGGACTAATGAAAAACTGTTTTTT.

The CDR3 DNA sequence: TGTGCCAGCAGCCTCTTGGAGGTGAACACTGAAGCTTTCTTT. Protein: CASSLLEVNTEAFF. The rearrangement uses TRBV14 and TRBJ1-1, with D unresolved. There are 14 residues in the CDR3. The germline V gene has CDR1 SGHDN and CDR2 FVKESK. The V end was cut by 4 bases, the J end by 0 bases, with 9 bases between. The variable domain in full, with the rest retrieved from reference TRBV14 and TRBJ1-1, is EAGVTQFPSHSVIEKGQTVTLRCDPISGHDNLYWYRRVMGKEIKFLLHFVKESKQDESGMPNNRFLAERTGGTYSTLKVQPAELEDSGVYFCASSLLEVNTEAFFGQGTRLTVV.

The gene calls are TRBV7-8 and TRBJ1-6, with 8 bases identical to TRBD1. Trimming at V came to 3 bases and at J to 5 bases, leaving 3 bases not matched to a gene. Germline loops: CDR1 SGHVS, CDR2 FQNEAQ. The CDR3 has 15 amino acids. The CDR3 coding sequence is TGTGCCAGCAGCTTCGAGACAGGGGATAATTCACCCCTCCACTTT. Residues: CASSFETGDNSPLHF. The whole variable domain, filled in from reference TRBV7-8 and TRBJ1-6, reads GAGVSQSPRYKVAKRGQDVALRCDPISGHVSLFWYQQALGQGPEFLTYFQNEAQLDKSGLPSDRFFAERPEGSVSTLKIQRTQQEDSAVYLCASSFETGDNSPLHFGNGTRLTVT.

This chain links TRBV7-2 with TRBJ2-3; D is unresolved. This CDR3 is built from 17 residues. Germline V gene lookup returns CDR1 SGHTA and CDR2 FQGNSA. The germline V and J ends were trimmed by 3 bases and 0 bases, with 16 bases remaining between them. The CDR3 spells CASSFGVDFQSTDTQYF. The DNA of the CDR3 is TGTGCCAGCAGCTTCGGAGTCGATTTCCAAAGCACAGATACGCAGTATTTT.

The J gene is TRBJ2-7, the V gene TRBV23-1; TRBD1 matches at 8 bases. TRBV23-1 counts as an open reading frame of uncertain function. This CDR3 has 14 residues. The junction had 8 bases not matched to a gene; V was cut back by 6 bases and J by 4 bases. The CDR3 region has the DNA TGCGCCAGCAGCCGCCGGGACAGGCAGTACGAGCAGTACTTC. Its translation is CASSRRDRQYEQYF.

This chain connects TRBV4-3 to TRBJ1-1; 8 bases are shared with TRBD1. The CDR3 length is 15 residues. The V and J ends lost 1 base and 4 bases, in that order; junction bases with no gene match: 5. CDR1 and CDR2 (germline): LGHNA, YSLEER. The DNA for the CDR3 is TGCGCCAGCAGCCAAGCTGCAGGGGGCACCACTGAAGCTTTCTTT. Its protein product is CASSQAAGGTTEAFF.

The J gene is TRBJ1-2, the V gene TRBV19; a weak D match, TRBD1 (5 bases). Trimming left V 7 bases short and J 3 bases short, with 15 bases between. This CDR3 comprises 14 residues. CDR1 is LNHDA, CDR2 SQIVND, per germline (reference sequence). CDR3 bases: TGTGCCAGTACCATGGAGGGGCTAGACTATGGCTACACCTTC. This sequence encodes CASTMEGLDYGYTF. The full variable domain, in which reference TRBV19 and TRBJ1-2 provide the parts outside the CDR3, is DGGITQSPKYLFRKEGQNVTLSCEQNLNHDAMYWYRQDPGQGLRLIYYSQIVNDFQKGDIAEGYSVSREKKESFPLTVTSAQKNPTAFYLCASTMEGLDYGYTFGSGTRLTVV.

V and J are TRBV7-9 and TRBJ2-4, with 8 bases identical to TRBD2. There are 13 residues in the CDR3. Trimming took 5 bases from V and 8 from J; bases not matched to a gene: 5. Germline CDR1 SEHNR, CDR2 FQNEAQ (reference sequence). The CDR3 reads CASSDLGLDIQYF. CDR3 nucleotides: TGTGCCAGCAGCGACTTGGGACTAGACATTCAGTACTTC.

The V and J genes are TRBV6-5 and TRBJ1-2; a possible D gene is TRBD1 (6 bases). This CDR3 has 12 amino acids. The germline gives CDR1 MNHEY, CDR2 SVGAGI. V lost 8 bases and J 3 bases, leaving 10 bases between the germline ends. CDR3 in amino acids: CASSGVDYGYTF. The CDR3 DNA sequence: TGTGCCAGCTCAGGGGTGGACTATGGCTACACCTTC.

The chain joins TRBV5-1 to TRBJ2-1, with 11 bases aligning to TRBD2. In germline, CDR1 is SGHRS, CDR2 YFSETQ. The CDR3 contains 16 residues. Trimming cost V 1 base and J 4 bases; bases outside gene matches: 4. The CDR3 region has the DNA TGCGCCAGCAGCTTGCGGGCTAGCGGGGGGTACAATGAGCAGTTCTTC. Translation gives CASSLRASGGYNEQFF.